This T cell receptor (beta chain) was captured in a study of blood T cell repertoires in COVID-19 (dated by TCRdb to the early 2020s). Regarding the research as a whole: Samples from collaborators originated in the United States, Italy and Spain and spanned both the acute and convalescent phases of COVID-19. The repertoires were made available in a free public database intended to serve as a resource for research on the immune response to SARS-CoV-2. A de-identified subject ID, COVID-19 status, age in years and sex were almost always included in the sample metadata. The samples were drawn from the first 160 participants of the ongoing ImmuneRACE study and from 1,254 subjects provided by 6 global collaborators. Where available, HLA class I and class II types were taken from metadata supplied by the sample provider and were not determined by assay-based typing. Subjects who had been exposed to COVID-19, were actively infected with it, or had recovered from it provided the deeply sampled blood TCRbeta repertoires that made up the dataset. The material from the prospective study consisted of cDNA or gDNA derived from T cells, B-cell-depleted T cells, or PBMCs. The paper's findings and limits, for the study overall: Clinical and demographic metadata were provided uncurated, with the amount varying by source and participant.

The immunoSEQ Assay, a bias-controlled multiplex PCR, was used to amplify TCRbeta CDR3 regions from genomic DNA. The source study handled its data this way. The number of nucleated cells in each sample was estimated by amplification of reference gene primers within the assay. To quantify the absolute abundance of each unique TCRbeta CDR3 rearrangement, sequence reads were collapsed and filtered. Productive Simpson clonality was computed per sample as the square root of Simpson's diversity index over productive rearrangements. TCRdb's version of the immuneACCESS table is confined to in-frame rearrangements and falls short of the full clone set. An unresolved V gene accounts for under half of the shortfall where checked; the remainder is of unknown origin. V and J calls and clone size are given by that table; D and trimming were obtained from the DNA. The sample table lists more than 140,000 clones, around 84% of them with a count of one. Together, the top ten hold around 8.4% of the sample.

Collaborating institutions collected whole blood in K2EDTA tubes following their own protocols. For TCRbeta analysis, collaborators shipped samples in one of three forms: frozen whole blood, isolated PBMCs, or DNA extracted from either of those sample types. V is pared back by 0 bases and J by 4 bases, with 10 bases lying between the germline termini. Reading from cysteine to phenylalanine, the CDR3 counts 15 amino acids. Just CDR3 DNA is preserved here, 45 bases in frame from base 1. From a lookup of the germline V gene, CDR1 and CDR2 are SGHRS and YFSETQ. In the case of this clone: Which antigen it targets is not known. Nothing much larger sits one base from this clone, and base qualities are not available.

The receptor comes from a woman aged 55 to 70 with acute or convalescent COVID-19. The V and J segments used are TRBV5-1 and TRBJ2-2; the D gene is perhaps TRBD1, on 5 matching bases. Sequencing was done on a sample of peripheral blood. The sequenced DNA: TGCGCCAGCAGCTTGGTGTCCAGGGCCACCGGGGAGCTGTTTTTT. This is translated as CASSLVSRATGELFF.